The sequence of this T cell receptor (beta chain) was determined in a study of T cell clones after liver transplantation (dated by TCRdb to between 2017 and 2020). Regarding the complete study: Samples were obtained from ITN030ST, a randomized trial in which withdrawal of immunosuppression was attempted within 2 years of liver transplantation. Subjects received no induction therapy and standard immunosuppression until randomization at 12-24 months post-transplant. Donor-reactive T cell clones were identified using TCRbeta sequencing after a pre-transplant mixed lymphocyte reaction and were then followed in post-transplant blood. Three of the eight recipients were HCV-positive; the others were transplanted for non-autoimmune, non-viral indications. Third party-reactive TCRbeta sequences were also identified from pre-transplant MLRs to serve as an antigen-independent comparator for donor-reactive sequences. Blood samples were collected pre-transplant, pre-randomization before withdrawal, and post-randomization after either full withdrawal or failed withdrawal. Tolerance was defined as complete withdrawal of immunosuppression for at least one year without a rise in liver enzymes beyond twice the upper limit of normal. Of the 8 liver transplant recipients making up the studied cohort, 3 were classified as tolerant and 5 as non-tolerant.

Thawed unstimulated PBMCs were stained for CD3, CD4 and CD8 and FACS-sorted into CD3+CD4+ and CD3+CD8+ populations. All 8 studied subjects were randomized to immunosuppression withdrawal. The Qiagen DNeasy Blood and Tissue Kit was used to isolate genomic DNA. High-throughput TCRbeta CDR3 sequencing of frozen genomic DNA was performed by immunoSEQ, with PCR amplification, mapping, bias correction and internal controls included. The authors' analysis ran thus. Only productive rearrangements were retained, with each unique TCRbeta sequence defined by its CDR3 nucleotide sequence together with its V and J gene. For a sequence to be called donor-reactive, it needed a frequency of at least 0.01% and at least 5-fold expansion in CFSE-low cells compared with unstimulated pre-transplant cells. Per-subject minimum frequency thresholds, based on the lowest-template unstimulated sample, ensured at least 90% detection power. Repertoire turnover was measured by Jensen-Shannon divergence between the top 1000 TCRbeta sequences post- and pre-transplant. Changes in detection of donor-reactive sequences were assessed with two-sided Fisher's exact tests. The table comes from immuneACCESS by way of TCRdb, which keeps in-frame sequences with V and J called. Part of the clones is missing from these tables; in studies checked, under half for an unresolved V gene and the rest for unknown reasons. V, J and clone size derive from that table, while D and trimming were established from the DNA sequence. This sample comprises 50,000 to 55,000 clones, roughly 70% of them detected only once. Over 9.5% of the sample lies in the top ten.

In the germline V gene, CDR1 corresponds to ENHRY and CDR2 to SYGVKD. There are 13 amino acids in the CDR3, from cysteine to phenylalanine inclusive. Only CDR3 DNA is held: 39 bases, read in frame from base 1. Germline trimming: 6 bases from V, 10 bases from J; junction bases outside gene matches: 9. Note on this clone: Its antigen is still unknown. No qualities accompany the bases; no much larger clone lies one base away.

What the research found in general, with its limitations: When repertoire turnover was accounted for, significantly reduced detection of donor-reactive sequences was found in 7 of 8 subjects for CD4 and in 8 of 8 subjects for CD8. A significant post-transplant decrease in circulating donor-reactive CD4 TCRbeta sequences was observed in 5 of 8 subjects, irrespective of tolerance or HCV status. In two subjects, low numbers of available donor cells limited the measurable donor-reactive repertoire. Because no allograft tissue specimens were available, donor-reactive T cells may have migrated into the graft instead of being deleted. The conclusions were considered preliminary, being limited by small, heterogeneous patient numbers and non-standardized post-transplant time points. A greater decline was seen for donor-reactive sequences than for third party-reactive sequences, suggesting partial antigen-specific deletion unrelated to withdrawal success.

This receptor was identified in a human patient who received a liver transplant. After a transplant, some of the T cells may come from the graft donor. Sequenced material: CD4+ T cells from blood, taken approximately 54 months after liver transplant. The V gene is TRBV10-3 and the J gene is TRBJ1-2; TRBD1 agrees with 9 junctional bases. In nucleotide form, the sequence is TGTGCCATCAGCCGACAGGGGGGAGAGGACTACACCTTC. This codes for CAISRQGGEDYTF.